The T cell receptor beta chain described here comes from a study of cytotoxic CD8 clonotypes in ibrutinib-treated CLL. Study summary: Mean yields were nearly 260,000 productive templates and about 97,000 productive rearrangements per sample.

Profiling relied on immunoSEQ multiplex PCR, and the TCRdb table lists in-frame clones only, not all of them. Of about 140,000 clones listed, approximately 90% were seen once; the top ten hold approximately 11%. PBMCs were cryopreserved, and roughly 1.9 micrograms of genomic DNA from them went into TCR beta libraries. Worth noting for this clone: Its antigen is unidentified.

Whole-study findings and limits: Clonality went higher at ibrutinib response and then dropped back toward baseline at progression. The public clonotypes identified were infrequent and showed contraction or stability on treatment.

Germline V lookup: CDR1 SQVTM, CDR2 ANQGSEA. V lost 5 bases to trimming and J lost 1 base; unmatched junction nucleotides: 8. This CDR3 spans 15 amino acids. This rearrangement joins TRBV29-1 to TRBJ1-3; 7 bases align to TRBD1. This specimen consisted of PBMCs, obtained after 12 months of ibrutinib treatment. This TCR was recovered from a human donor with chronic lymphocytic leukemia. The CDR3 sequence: CSVQRQGESGNTIYF. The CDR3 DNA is TGCAGCGTTCAAAGACAGGGAGAATCTGGAAACACCATATATTTT.